One TCR beta chain is described in this entry. The antigen is unknown. V lost 5 bases to trimming and J lost 7 bases; unmatched junction nucleotides: 14. The CDR3 is 16 residues long. Germline CDR1 and CDR2: MNHEY and SVGAGI. The entry originates in a study of response to subunit inactivated influenza vaccine. TCRdb called the RT-PCR reads again in MiXCR, with one record for every CDR3 protein. The table lists hundreds of thousands of distinct CDR3 sequences, approximately 14% of them singletons. Findings and limits, study-wide: The authors proposed limited new T cell recruitment per seasonal influenza vaccination.

The gene calls are TRBV6-5 and TRBJ2-7; 10 bases align to TRBD2. The origin of this receptor is a man in his forties or fifties who received an inactivated influenza vaccine. The specimen was PBMCs from blood, collected approximately 12 days after vaccination. The CDR3 protein is CASSTESLSGRGEQYF. CDR3 nucleotide sequence: TGTGCCAGCAGTACCGAGTCGCTCAGCGGGAGGGGTGAGCAGTACTTC.